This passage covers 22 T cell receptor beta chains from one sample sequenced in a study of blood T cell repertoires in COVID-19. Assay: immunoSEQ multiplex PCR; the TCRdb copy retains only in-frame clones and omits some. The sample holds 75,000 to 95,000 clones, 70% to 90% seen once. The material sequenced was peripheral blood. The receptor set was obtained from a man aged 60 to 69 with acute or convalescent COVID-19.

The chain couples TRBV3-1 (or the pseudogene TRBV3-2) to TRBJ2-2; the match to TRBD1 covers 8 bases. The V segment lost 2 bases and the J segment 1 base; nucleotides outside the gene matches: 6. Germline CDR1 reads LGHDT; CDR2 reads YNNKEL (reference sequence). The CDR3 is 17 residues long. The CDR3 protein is CASSQRRDRKNTGELFF. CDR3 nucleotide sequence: TGTGCCAGCAGCCAACGCCGGGACAGGAAGAACACCGGGGAGCTGTTTTTT.

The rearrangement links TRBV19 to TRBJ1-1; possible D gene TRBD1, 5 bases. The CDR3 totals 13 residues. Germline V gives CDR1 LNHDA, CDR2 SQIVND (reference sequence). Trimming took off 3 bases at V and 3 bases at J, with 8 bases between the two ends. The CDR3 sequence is CASSIGGDTEAFF. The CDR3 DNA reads TGTGCCAGTAGTATCGGGGGGGACACTGAAGCTTTCTTT. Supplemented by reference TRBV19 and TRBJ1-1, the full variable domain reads DGGITQSPKYLFRKEGQNVTLSCEQNLNHDAMYWYRQDPGQGLRLIYYSQIVNDFQKGDIAEGYSVSREKKESFPLTVTSAQKNPTAFYLCASSIGGDTEAFFGQGTRLTVV.

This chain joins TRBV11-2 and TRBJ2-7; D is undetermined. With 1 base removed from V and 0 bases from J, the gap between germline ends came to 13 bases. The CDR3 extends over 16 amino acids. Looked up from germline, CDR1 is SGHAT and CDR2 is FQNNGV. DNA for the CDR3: TGTGCCAGCAGCTTAGGGCTCGCCTTAAGCTCCTACGAGCAGTACTTC. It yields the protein CASSLGLALSSYEQYF.

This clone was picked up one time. CDR3 nucleotides: TGTGCCAGCAGTGTCAGGGGGCGGGAGACCCAGTACTTC. This sequence encodes CASSVRGRETQYF. V and J are TRBV27 and TRBJ2-5, with 8 bases fitting TRBD1. This CDR3 has 13 residues. V shed 5 bases, J shed 5 bases, and the junction held 4 bases outside the gene matches. Germline V gene data show CDR1 as MNHEY and CDR2 as SMNVEV (reference sequence).

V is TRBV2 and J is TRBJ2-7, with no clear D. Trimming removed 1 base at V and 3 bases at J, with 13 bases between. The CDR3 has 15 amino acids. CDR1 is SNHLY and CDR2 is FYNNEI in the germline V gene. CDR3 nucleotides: TGTGCCAGCAGTGAAGGTACGCAGGAATTCTACGAGCAGTACTTC. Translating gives CASSEGTQEFYEQYF.

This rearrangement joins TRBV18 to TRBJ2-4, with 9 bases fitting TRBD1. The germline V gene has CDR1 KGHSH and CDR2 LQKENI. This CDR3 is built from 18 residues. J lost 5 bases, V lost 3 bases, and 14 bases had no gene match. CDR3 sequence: CASSPQAKTGGMENIQYF. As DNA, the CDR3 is TGTGCCAGCTCACCCCAAGCAAAGACAGGGGGGATGGAAAACATTCAGTACTTC.

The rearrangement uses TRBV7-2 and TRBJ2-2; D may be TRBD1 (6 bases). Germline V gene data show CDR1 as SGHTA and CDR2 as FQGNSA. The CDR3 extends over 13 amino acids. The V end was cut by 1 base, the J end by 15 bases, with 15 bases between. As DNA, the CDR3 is TGTGCCAGCAGCTTAGACGTACAGGGAACGGTGTTTTTT. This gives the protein CASSLDVQGTVFF.

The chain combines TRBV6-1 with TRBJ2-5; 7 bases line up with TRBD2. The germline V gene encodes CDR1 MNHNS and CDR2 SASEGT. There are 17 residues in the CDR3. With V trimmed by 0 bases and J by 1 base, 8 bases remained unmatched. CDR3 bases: TGTGCCAGCAGTGAAGCGCGGGGGTGGGGGTTCCAAGAGACCCAGTACTTC. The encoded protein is CASSEARGWGFQETQYF.

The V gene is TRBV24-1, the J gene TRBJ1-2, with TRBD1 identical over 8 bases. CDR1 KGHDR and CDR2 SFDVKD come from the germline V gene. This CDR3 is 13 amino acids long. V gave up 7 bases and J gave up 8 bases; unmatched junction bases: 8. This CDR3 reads CATSSDRVRGYTF. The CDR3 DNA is TGTGCCACCAGCTCGGACAGGGTTCGGGGCTACACCTTC.

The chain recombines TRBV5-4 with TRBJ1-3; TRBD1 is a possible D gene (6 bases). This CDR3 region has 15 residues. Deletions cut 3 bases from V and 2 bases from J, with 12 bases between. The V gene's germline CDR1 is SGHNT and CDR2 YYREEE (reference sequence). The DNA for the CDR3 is TGTGCCAGCAGCTCCCAGGGGAGAACTGGAAACACCATATATTTT. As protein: CASSSQGRTGNTIYF.

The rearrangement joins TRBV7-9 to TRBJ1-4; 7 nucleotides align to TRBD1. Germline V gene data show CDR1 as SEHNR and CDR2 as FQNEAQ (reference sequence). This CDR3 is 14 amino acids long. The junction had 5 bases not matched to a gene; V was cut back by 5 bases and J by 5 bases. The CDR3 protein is CASSPQGPNEKLFF. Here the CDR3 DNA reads TGTGCCAGCAGCCCACAGGGGCCGAATGAAAAACTGTTTTTT.

As DNA, the CDR3 is TGTGCTAGTGGTTTGTGGGAGGCCACTGAAGCTTTCTTT. Its protein is CASGLWEATEAFF. This chain connects TRBV12-5 to TRBJ1-1; D is unclear. This CDR3 is 13 amino acids long. Per germline, CDR1 LGHNT and CDR2 FRNRAP. The V and J ends lost 2 bases and 4 bases respectively, with 8 bases between them.

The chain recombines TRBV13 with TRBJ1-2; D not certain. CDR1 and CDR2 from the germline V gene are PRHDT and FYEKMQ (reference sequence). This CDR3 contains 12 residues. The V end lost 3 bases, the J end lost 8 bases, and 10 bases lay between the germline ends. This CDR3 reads CASSFLMGGYTF. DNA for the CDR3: TGTGCCAGCAGCTTTCTTATGGGCGGCTACACCTTC.

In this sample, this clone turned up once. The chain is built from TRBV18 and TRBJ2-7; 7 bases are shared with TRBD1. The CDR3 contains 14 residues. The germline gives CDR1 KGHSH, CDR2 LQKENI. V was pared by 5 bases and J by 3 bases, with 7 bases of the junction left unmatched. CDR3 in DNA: TGTGCCAGCTCAACCGGGACAGATAACTACGAGCAGTACTTC. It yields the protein CASSTGTDNYEQYF.

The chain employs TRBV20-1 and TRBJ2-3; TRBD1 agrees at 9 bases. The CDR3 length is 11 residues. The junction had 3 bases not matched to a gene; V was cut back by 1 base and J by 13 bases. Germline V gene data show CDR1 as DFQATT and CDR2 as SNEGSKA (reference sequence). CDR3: CSARAGQGEYF. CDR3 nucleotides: TGCAGTGCTAGAGCGGGACAGGGAGAGTATTTT.

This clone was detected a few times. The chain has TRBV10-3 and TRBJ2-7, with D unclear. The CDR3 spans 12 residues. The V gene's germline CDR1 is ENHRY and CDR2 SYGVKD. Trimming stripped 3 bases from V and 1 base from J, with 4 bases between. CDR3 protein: CAISDSSYEQYF. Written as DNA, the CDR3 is TGTGCCATCAGTGACAGTTCCTACGAGCAGTACTTC.

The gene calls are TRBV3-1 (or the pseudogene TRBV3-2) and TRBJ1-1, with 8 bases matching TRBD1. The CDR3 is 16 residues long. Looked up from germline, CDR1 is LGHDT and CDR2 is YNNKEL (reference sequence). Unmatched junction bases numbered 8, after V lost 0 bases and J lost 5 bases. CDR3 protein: CASSQDFGQGGTEAFF. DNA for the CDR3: TGTGCCAGCAGCCAAGATTTTGGACAGGGAGGAACTGAAGCTTTCTTT.

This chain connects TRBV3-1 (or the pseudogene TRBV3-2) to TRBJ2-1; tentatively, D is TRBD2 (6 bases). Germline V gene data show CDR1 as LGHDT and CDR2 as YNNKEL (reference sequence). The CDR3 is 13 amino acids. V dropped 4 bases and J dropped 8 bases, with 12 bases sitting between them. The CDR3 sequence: CASSPGLIDEQFF. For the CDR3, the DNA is TGTGCCAGCAGCCCGGGACTTATAGATGAGCAGTTCTTC.

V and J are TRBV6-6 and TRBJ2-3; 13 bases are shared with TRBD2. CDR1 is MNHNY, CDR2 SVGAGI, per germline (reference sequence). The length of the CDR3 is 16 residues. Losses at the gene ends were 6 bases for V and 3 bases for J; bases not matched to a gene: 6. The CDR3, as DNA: TGTGCCAGCAGACTACTAGCGGGGGGGACAACAGATACGCAGTATTTT. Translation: CASRLLAGGTTDTQYF.

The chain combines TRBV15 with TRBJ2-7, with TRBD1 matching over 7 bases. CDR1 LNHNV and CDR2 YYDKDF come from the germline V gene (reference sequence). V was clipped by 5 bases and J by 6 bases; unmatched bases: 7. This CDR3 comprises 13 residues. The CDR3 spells CATSVYRGGEQYF. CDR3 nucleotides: TGTGCCACCAGCGTTTACAGGGGTGGCGAGCAGTACTTC.

Here the CDR3 DNA reads TGTGCCAGCAGCTTGCAGGGCCGGCAAGAGACCCAGTACTTC. The encoded protein is CASSLQGRQETQYF. V is TRBV5-6 and J is TRBJ2-5; tentatively, D is TRBD1 (5 bases). V dropped 1 base and J dropped 2 bases, with 9 bases sitting between them. Germline CDR1 is SGHDT and CDR2 is YYEEEE. The CDR3 is 14 residues long.

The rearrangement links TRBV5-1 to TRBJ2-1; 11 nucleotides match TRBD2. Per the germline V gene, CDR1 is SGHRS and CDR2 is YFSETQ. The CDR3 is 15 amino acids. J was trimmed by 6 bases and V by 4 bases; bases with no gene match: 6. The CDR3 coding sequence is TGCGCCAGCAGCCCGGCTAGCGGGGGGCTCAATGAGCAGTTCTTC. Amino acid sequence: CASSPASGGLNEQFF.